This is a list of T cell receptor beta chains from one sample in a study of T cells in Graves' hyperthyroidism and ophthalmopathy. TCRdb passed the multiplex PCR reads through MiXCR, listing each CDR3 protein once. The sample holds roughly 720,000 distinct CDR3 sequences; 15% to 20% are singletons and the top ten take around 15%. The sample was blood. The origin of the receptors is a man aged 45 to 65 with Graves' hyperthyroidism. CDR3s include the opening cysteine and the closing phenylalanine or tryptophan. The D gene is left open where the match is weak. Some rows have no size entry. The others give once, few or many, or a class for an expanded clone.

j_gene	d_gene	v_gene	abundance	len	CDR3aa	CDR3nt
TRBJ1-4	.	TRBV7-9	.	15	CASSLTASLNEKLFF	TGTGCCAGCAGCTTAACAGCGTCGCTTAATGAAAAACTGTTTTTT
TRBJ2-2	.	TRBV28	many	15	CASSLVGVLTGELFF	TGTGCCAGCAGTTTAGTCGGAGTACTCACCGGGGAGCTGTTTTTT
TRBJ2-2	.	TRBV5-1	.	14	CATMNRENTGELFF	TGCGCCACCATGAACAGGGAGAACACCGGGGAGCTGTTTTTT
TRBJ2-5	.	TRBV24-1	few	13	CATSHGPQETQYF	TGTGCCACCAGTCACGGGCCTCAAGAGACCCAGTACTTC
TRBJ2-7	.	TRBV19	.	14	CASSPGKGPYEQYF	TGTGCCAGTAGTCCCGGTAAGGGCCCCTACGAGCAGTACTTC
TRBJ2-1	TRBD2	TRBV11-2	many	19	CASSRSTSGLPSSYNEQFF	TGTGCCAGCAGCCGAAGTACTAGCGGCCTCCCGAGCTCCTACAATGAGCAGTTCTTC
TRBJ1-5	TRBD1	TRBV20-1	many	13	CSARDRGLQPQHF	TGCAGTGCTAGGGACAGGGGTCTGCAGCCCCAGCATTTT
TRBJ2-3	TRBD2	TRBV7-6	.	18	CASSPGLAGGLFTDTQYF	TGTGCCAGCAGCCCGGGACTAGCGGGAGGGCTCTTCACAGATACGCAGTATTTT
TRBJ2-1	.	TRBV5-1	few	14	CASTTTAGGNEQFF	TGCGCCAGCACCACAACTGCGGGTGGTAATGAGCAGTTCTTC
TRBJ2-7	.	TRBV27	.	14	CASRLAAYSYEQYF	TGTGCCAGCAGATTAGCCGCCTACTCCTACGAGCAGTACTTC
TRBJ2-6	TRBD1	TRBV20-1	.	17	CSASVGTGLHGANVLTF	TGCAGTGCTAGTGTCGGGACAGGACTTCATGGGGCCAACGTCCTGACTTTC
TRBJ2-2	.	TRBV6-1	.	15	CASSRDGANTGELFF	TGTGCCAGCAGTCGGGACGGGGCGAACACCGGGGAGCTGTTTTTT
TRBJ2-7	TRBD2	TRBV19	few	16	CASSIGLAGAGYEQYF	TGTGCCAGTAGTATAGGACTAGCGGGAGCTGGCTACGAGCAGTACTTC
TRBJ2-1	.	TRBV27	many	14	CASSLGGSYNEQFF	TGTGCCAGCAGCTTAGGGGGCTCCTACAATGAGCAGTTCTTC
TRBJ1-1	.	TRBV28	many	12	CASAYMYTEAFF	TGTGCCAGTGCTTATATGTACACTGAAGCTTTCTTT
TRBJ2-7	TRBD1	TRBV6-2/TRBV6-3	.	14	CASSYGQGRYEQYF	TGTGCCAGCAGTTACGGACAGGGGCGGTACGAGCAGTACTTC
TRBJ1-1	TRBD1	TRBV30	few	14	CAWSVRGRVTEAFF	TGTGCCTGGAGTGTAAGGGGGCGCGTCACTGAAGCTTTCTTT
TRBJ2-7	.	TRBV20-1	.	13	CSVEGRPVNEQYF	TGCAGTGTCGAGGGGCGCCCGGTCAACGAGCAGTACTTC
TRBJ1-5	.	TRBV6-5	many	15	CASSYSRNSNQPQHF	TGTGCCAGCAGTTACAGTCGTAATAGCAATCAGCCCCAGCATTTT
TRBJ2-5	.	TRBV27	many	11	CASSWQETQYF	TGTGCCAGCAGTTGGCAAGAAACCCAGTACTTC
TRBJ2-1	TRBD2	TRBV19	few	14	CASSPREEYNEQFF	TGTGCCAGTAGTCCCCGGGAGGAATACAATGAGCAGTTCTTC
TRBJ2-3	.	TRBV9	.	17	CASSVGGLLIHTDTQYF	TGTGCCAGCAGCGTAGGTGGGCTCCTGATACACACAGATACGCAGTATTTT
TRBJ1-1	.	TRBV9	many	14	CASSVGTKDTEAFF	TGTGCCAGCAGCGTAGGGACGAAGGACACTGAAGCTTTCTTT
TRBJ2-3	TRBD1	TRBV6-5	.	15	CASSYSTGGAGTQYF	TGTGCCAGCAGTTACTCCACAGGGGGCGCGGGTACGCAGTATTTT
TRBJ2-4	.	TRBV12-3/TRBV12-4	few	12	CASSPTKNIQYF	TGTGCCAGCAGTCCGACCAAAAACATTCAGTACTTC
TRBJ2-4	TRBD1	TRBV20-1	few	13	CSARDSHKNIQYF	TGCAGTGCCAGGGACAGCCACAAAAACATTCAGTACTTC
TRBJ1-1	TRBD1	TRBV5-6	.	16	CASSWGQGGLTTEAFF	TGTGCCAGCAGCTGGGGACAGGGCGGATTGACCACTGAAGCTTTCTTT